One sample yielded the 15 T cell receptor delta chains listed below, sequenced in a study of γδ T cells in repeated Plasmodium falciparum infection (dated by TCRdb to about 2021). The receptor library was made with multiplex PCR. Instrument used: Illumina MiSeq. Public reads were reanalyzed in TCRdb with CATT, and rows carrying the same DNA were merged afterwards. Counted in this sample were 50,000 or so delta-chain clones; roughly 1.6% of them appeared once. The biggest ten clones account for 8.5% to 10% of the sample. Vgamma9/Vdelta2+ and Vdelta2-negative gammadelta T cell populations were flow-sorted from peripheral blood mononuclear cells for bulk TCR repertoire analysis. Material: gamma-delta T cells from blood. The receptors originated from a pool of human donors (malaria-infected and uninfected, not separated).

The sample holds a few counts of this clone. The amino acid sequence in TCRdb belongs to a much larger clone and departs from this DNA's translation at residue 18, likely a sequencing read error; the sequence shown is translated from the DNA. The rearrangement joins TRDV1 to TRDJ1; 10 nucleotides line up with TRDD3. Matching the DNA to germline supplied the J gene, which TCRdb does not give. The CDR3 has 21 amino acids. Germline CDR1 TSWWSYY, CDR2 QGS. This chain's CDR3 is CALGAGDSYFGGYGGTDELIF. The CDR3 coding sequence is TGTGCTCTTGGGGCAGGAGATTCCTACTTCGGGGGATACGGAGGCACCGATGAACTCATCTTT.

This clone was observed a handful of times. This sequence is one base from a far larger clone and is likely a read error. This CDR3 is also generated by other DNA sequences in the sample. This sequence joins TRDV3 and TRDJ1, with a weak D call TRDD3 (8 bases). TCRdb gives no J gene; it was assigned here by matching the DNA to germline. There are 19 residues in the CDR3. Germline V gene sequence: CDR1 TVYSNPD, CDR2 GDNSRS (reference sequence). V lost 3 bases and J 0 bases, leaving 29 bases between the germline ends. The CDR3, as DNA: TGTGCCTTCTACCTTCCTTCCCGTCACTGGGGGCCCTACACCGATAAACTCATCTTT. Residues: CAFYLPSRHWGPYTDKLIF.

This clone was recorded a few times. A much larger clone lies one base from this, so it may be a read error. The chain joins TRDV3 to TRDJ1; D not resolved. The germline V gene has CDR1 TVYSNPD and CDR2 GDNSRS (reference sequence). The CDR3 is made up of 17 amino acids. CDR3 coding DNA: TGTGCCTTTAAACCCCCTCCTCCGGCGACCGCCACCGATAAACTCACCTTT. The encoded protein is CAFKPPPPATATDKLTF.

On this clone: The mismatch at residue 13 between this DNA's translation and the TCRdb protein of a much larger clone likely reflects a read error; the protein shown is translated from the DNA. The V and J genes are TRDV1 and TRDJ1, with 9 bases fitting TRDD3. Germline V gene lookup returns CDR1 TSWWSYY and CDR2 QGS. With V trimmed by 3 bases and J by 1 base, 15 bases remained unmatched. The CDR3 loop spans 19 amino acids. The CDR3 coding sequence is TGTGCTCTTGGGGACCCCTTCCAAGGGGGATACTTGTGCACCGATAAACTCATCTTT. Its protein is CALGDPFQGGYLCTDKLIF.

Concerning this clone: TCRdb pairs this DNA with a much larger clone's protein that differs at residue 18, likely a read error; the protein shown was translated from the DNA. No J gene was called, and the V gene is TRDV1; the table's D call, TRDD3, has no DNA check behind it. CDR3 size: 20 residues. Germline values: CDR1 TSWWSYY, CDR2 QGS. CDR3 nucleotide sequence: TGTGCTCTTGGGGGTTCCTCTCCCAACCGGCAGAACTGGGACACCCGACAGGTGTTCTTC. It translates to CALGGSSPNRQNWDTRQVFF.

A few counts support this clone. The protein recorded in TCRdb matches a much larger clone and deviates from this DNA's translation at residue 11, suggesting a read error; the protein here is obtained by translating the DNA. The V and J genes are TRDV1 and TRDJ1; TRDD3 matches 10 bases. Germline matching of the DNA provided the J gene here, since TCRdb leaves it blank. Germline V CDR1 and CDR2: TSWWSYY, QGS. The CDR3 is 21 residues long. V shed 4 bases and J 1 base; nucleotides not matched to a gene: 21. CDR3 in amino acids: CALGGLRSYKPLGDVTDKLIF. The CDR3 bases are TGTGCTCTTGGGGGTCTGAGGTCCTACAAGCCACTGGGGGATGTCACCGATAAACTCATCTTT.

About this clone: Since a far larger clone is one base different, this is likely a read error. This sample also contains other DNA sequences that code for the same CDR3. CDR3 in DNA: TGTGCTCTTGGGGAACCTTCTTACCTTACTGGGGGGTGTTACACCGATAAACTCATCTTT. It encodes CALGEPSYLTGGCYTDKLIF. The chain couples TRDV1 to TRDJ1, with 8 bases identical to TRDD3. Germline CDR1 is TSWWSYY and CDR2 is QGS. The CDR3 sequence is 20 residues long. V gave up 1 base and J gave up 0 bases; unmatched junction bases: 16.

This clone turned up a few times. A far larger clone lies a single base away; this is likely a read error. Other nucleotide sequences from this sample produce the same CDR3. This chain uses TRDV2 with TRDJ1, with unresolved D. The J gene, left out of TCRdb, was set here by checking the DNA against germline. The germline V gene encodes CDR1 GEAIGNYY and CDR2 EKD. This CDR3 region has 15 residues. The CDR3 DNA reads as TGTGCTTGTGACTCCTGGCACACTTACACCGATAAACTCATCTTT. It yields the protein CACDSWHTYTDKLIF.

On this clone: The amino acid sequence in TCRdb belongs to a much larger clone and departs from this DNA's translation at residue 12, likely a sequencing read error; the sequence shown is translated from the DNA. The rearrangement joins TRDV2 to TRDJ1; 12 nucleotides agree with TRDD3. No J gene was available from TCRdb, and it was assigned here by a germline match of the DNA. The ends lost 3 bases at V and 4 bases at J; junction bases unmatched: 11. CDR3 length: 17 amino acids. CDR1 is GEAIGNYY and CDR2 is EKD in the germline V gene. This CDR3 reads CACDPVLGDTYIDKLIF. Here the CDR3 DNA reads TGTGCCTGTGACCCAGTACTGGGGGATACCTACATCGATAAACTCATCTTT.

This clone has just a few counts. The protein recorded in TCRdb matches a much larger clone and deviates from this DNA's translation at residue 10, suggesting a read error; the protein here is obtained by translating the DNA. V gene TRDV1 combines with J gene TRDJ1; 9 nucleotides agree with TRDD3. No J gene was available from TCRdb, and it was assigned here by a germline match of the DNA. Trimming at V came to 2 bases and at J to 0 bases, leaving 7 bases not matched to a gene. Germline V gene sequence: CDR1 TSWWSYY, CDR2 QGS. The CDR3 contains 17 residues. The CDR3 reads CALGEYLGDPYTDKLIF. The CDR3 DNA reads as TGTGCTCTTGGGGAATATCTGGGGGATCCATACACCGATAAACTCATCTTT.

This clone was detected ten times or more. The chain uses TRDV2 and TRDJ1, with TRDD3 identical over 7 bases. Germline V gene data show CDR1 as GEAIGNYY and CDR2 as EKD. V lost 3 bases to trimming and J lost 3 bases; unmatched junction nucleotides: 9. This CDR3 spans 15 amino acids. CDR3 region: CACDPPGGRSDKLIF. The CDR3 region has the DNA TGTGCCTGTGACCCTCCTGGGGGTCGATCCGATAAACTCATCTTT.

This clone was picked up many times. Additional DNA sequences in this sample encode the identical CDR3. The chain combines TRDV1 with TRDJ1; D uncertain. V lost 2 bases to trimming and J lost 14 bases, with 48 bases between them. Per the germline V gene, CDR1 is TSWWSYY and CDR2 is QGS. The CDR3 runs to 23 residues. CDR3 sequence (DNA): TGTGCTCTTGGGGAAAACCATAGCTCCTGGCGGTGGACGAGCGCTCTTTCGGCCAGACGACTAATCTTT. Amino acids: CALGENHSSWRWTSALSARRLIF.

Notes on this clone: The translation of this DNA and the TCRdb protein of a much larger clone differ at residue 13, probably owing to a read error; the protein shown here is translated from the DNA. The chain has TRDV1 and TRDJ1, with a tentative D call TRDD2 (5 bases). In germline, CDR1 is TSWWSYY, CDR2 QGS. This CDR3 is 17 amino acids long. CDR3 loop: CALGGLYFPGITNKLIF. CDR3 coding DNA: TGTGCTCTTGGGGGACTCTACTTCCCCGGTATCACCAATAAACTCATCTTT.

Worth noting for this clone: Only one base separates this from a far larger clonotype, so it likely reflects a read error. Other DNA sequences from this sample encode an identical CDR3 as well. V gene TRDV1 combines with J gene TRDJ1; 7 nucleotides align to TRDD3. The CDR3 extends over 15 amino acids. Germline values: CDR1 TSWWSYY, CDR2 QGS. CDR3 nucleotides: TGTGCTCTTGGGGACCGATACTGGGATACCGATAAACTCATCTTC. It is translated as CALGDRYWDTDKLIF.

This clone was observed a handful of times. The TCRdb record carries a much larger clone's protein, which differs from this DNA's translation at residue 12; a read error is the likely cause, and the protein listed here is the DNA translation. The chain has TRDV1 and TRDJ1; 12 bases map to TRDD3. No J gene was available from TCRdb, and it was assigned here by a germline match of the DNA. CDR3 length: 23 amino acids. V was pared by 3 bases and J by 0 bases, with 23 bases of the junction left unmatched. Germline CDR1 and CDR2: TSWWSYY and QGS. CDR3 amino acids: CALGEPAKSRMDWGIPYTDKLIF. CDR3 nucleotide sequence: TGTGCTCTTGGGGAGCCGGCTAAGAGCAGAATGGACTGGGGGATACCGTACACCGATAAACTCATCTTT.